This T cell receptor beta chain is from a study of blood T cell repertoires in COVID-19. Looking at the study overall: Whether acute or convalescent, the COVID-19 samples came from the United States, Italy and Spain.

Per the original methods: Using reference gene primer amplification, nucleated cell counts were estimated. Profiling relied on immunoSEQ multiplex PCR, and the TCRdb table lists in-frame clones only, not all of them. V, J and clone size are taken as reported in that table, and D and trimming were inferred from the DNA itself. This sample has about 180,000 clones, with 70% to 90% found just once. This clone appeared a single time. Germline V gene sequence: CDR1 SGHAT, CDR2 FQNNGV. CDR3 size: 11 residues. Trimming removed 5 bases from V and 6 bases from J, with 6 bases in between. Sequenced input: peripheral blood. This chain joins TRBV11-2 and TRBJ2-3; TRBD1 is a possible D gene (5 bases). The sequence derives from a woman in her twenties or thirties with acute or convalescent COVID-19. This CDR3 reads CASSAGDTQYF. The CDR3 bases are TGTGCCAGCAGCGCAGGGGATACGCAGTATTTT.